This T cell receptor (beta chain) was profiled in a study of T cells in Graves' hyperthyroidism and ophthalmopathy. Overall study findings and caveats: A 13 V-J model separated ophthalmopathy from stable hyperthyroidism. Blood shared most expanded thyroid clonotypes above 0.001.

RNA transcripts gave rise to amplified TCR beta CDR3 regions. Carried out on the TCR CDR3, a first-round RT-PCR used the HTBI primer set. TCRdb analysed the multiplex PCR reads with MiXCR anew, one entry per CDR3 protein. The data show 600,000 to 650,000 distinct CDR3 sequences, with roughly 16% seen just once and around 4% held by the top ten. Points on this clonotype: What it binds is not known.

V was trimmed by 2 bases and J by 5 bases, leaving 16 bases between them. The CDR3 sequence is 15 residues long. Germline CDR1 GTSNPN, CDR2 SVGIG (reference sequence). Lactation, pregnancy, other autoimmune disease or uncontrolled infection excluded patients. In making diagnoses, clinical symptoms, serum thyroxine and TRAb, thyroid ultrasound and orbital computed tomography were all used. The chain recombines TRBV30 with TRBJ2-1; no definite D call. The sequence was obtained from a woman in her 30s with Graves' hyperthyroidism. The sample consisted of blood. CDR3 sequence reads: CAWSKGPYGNNEQFF. CDR3 DNA: TGTGCCTGGAGTAAGGGTCCTTATGGGAACAATGAGCAGTTCTTC.